Presented here are 12 T cell receptor beta chains from one specimen sequenced in a study of blood T cell repertoires in COVID-19. Assay used: immunoSEQ multiplex PCR; TCRdb lists only in-frame clones, some missing. This table has about 120,000 clones, about 87% appearing once. The sequencing sample was made of peripheral blood. Receptors were obtained from a man aged 45-65 years with acute or convalescent COVID-19.

This clone was counted only a few times. This chain links TRBV15 with TRBJ2-2, with TRBD1 matching 7 bases. Trimming removed 1 base from V and 3 bases from J; junction bases left unmatched: 8. CDR3 size: 17 residues. Germline V gene data show CDR1 as LNHNV and CDR2 as YYDKDF (reference sequence). The CDR3 DNA follows: TGTGCCACCAGCAGAGGATCGTGGGACAGCGACACCGGGGAGCTGTTTTTT. This sequence encodes CATSRGSWDSDTGELFF.

The rearrangement uses TRBV5-4 and TRBJ1-2; TRBD1 might be the D (5 bases). The CDR3 is 12 amino acids. Germline CDR1 reads SGHNT; CDR2 reads YYREEE (reference sequence). The V and J ends lost 6 bases and 8 bases respectively, with 14 bases between them. This CDR3 is CASTAPGEGYTF. The CDR3 coding sequence is TGTGCCAGCACCGCCCCGGGGGAGGGCTACACCTTC.

V and J are TRBV3-1 (or the pseudogene TRBV3-2) and TRBJ2-2; D gene ambiguous. CDR3 length: 16 residues. The germline V gene encodes CDR1 LGHDT and CDR2 YNNKEL (reference sequence). Trimming took 1 base from V and 6 from J, leaving 15 bases between them. CDR3 nucleotide sequence: TGTGCCAGCAGCCAAGGGCCCCCATCTTATCCCGGGGAGCTGTTTTTT. Translated: CASSQGPPSYPGELFF.

This clone appeared once. The rearrangement uses TRBV9 and TRBJ2-2; 7 bases align to TRBD2. The CDR3 extends over 17 amino acids. J was trimmed by 1 base and V by 0 bases; bases with no gene match: 6. CDR1 is SGDLS and CDR2 is YYNGEE in the germline V gene. CDR3 sequence reads: CASSVGGGVKNTGELFF. For the CDR3, the DNA is TGTGCCAGCAGCGTAGGGGGAGGGGTTAAGAACACCGGGGAGCTGTTTTTT. Combining the CDR3 with reference TRBV9 and TRBJ2-2 gives the whole variable domain DSGVTQTPKHLITATGQRVTLRCSPRSGDLSVYWYQQSLDQGLQFLIQYYNGEERAKGNILERFSAQQFPDLHSELNLSSLELGDSALYFCASSVGGGVKNTGELFFGEGSRLTVL.

The chain links TRBV29-1 to TRBJ2-1, with D possibly being TRBD1 (5 bases). CDR1 SQVTM and CDR2 ANQGSEA come from the germline V gene. The CDR3 has 14 residues. V lost 7 bases, J lost 8 bases, and 21 bases lay in between. DNA for the CDR3: TGCAGCGCCCCAGGGCGTCCGGTAGCCGATGAGCAGTTCTTC. It specifies CSAPGRPVADEQFF.

The rearrangement links TRBV20-1 to TRBJ2-2; 9 bases fit TRBD2. Germline CDR1 reads DFQATT; CDR2 reads SNEGSKA (reference sequence). The CDR3 is made up of 16 amino acids. V lost 3 bases to trimming and J lost 4 bases; unmatched junction nucleotides: 9. CDR3 loop: CSASYRTSDLTGELFF. The CDR3 DNA is TGCAGTGCTAGTTACCGGACTAGCGACCTCACCGGGGAGCTGTTTTTT.

This clone was seen more than once but under ten times. The gene calls are TRBV24-1 and TRBJ1-2; no definite D call. The V gene's germline CDR1 is KGHDR and CDR2 SFDVKD. V was clipped by 3 bases and J by 3 bases, with 13 bases between them. The CDR3 has 15 residues. The CDR3 reads CATSDPLGGDYGYTF. CDR3 nucleotides: TGTGCCACCAGTGATCCCCTCGGCGGAGACTATGGCTACACCTTC.

This clone is a singleton in its sample. The chain uses TRBV10-1 and TRBJ2-3; 7 bases align to TRBD2. Germline V gives CDR1 WNHNN, CDR2 SYGVQD (reference sequence). CDR3 length equals 15 residues. The V gene end was trimmed by 2 bases and the J gene end by 4 bases; junction bases not matched to a gene: 6. As DNA, the CDR3 is TGCGCCAGCAGTGAGGCCGGCGGGGGAGCAGATACGCAGTATTTT. It is translated as CASSEAGGGADTQYF.

The V and J genes are TRBV29-1 and TRBJ1-1; TRBD1 agrees at 8 bases. This CDR3 is built from 17 residues. Per germline, CDR1 SQVTM and CDR2 ANQGSEA. Trimming removed 0 bases from V and 2 bases from J; junction bases left unmatched: 11. CDR3 region: CSVEDPFRQGANTEAFF. The CDR3 coding sequence is TGCAGCGTTGAAGATCCATTTAGGCAGGGGGCTAACACTGAAGCTTTCTTT.

This chain links TRBV11-3 with TRBJ2-2; D is unclear. Germline V gives CDR1 SGHNT, CDR2 YENEEA. The CDR3 is 14 amino acids. Trimming took 2 bases from V and 3 from J, leaving 7 bases between them. The CDR3 DNA reads as TGTGCCAGCAGCTTATATTCTTACACCGGGGAGCTGTTTTTT. This gives the protein CASSLYSYTGELFF.

J is TRBJ1-1 and V is TRBV7-2; a possible D gene is TRBD1 (6 bases). In germline, CDR1 is SGHTA, CDR2 FQGNSA. This CDR3 has 15 amino acids. Trimming took off 1 base at V and 1 base at J, with 10 bases between the two ends. CDR3 DNA sequence: TGTGCCAGCAGCTTAGTGCGGGGGCGGAACACTGAAGCTTTCTTT. This translates into CASSLVRGRNTEAFF. Based on the CDR3 plus reference TRBV7-2 and TRBJ1-1, the full variable domain is GAGVSQSPSNKVTEKGKDVELRCDPISGHTALYWYRQSLGQGLEFLIYFQGNSAPDKSGLPSDRFSAERTGGSVSTLTIQRTQQEDSAVYLCASSLVRGRNTEAFFGQGTRLTVV.

J is TRBJ1-5 and V is TRBV20-1; D is undetermined. Trimming removed 3 bases at V and 0 bases at J, with 6 bases between. The CDR3 sequence is 13 residues long. Germline V lookup: CDR1 DFQATT, CDR2 SNEGSKA (reference sequence). CDR3 sequence (DNA): TGCAGTGCTAGTCAGGATAGCAATCAGCCCCAGCATTTT. This sequence encodes CSASQDSNQPQHF.